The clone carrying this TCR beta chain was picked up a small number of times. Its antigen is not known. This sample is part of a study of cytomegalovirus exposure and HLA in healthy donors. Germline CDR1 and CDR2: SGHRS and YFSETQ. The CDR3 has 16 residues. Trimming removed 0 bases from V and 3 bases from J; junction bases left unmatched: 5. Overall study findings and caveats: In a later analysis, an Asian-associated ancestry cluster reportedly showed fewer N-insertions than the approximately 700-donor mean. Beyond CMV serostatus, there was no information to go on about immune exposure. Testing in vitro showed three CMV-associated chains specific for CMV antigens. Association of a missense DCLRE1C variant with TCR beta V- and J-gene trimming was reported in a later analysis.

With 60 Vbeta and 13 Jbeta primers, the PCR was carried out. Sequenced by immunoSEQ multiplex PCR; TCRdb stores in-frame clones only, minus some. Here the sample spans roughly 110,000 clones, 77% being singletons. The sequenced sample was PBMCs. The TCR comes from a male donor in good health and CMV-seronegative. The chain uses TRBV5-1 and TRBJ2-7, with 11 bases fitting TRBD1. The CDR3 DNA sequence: TGCGCCAGCAGCTTGGGGCGGGGGACAGGGGGCTACGAGCAGTACTTC. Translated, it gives CASSLGRGTGGYEQYF.